The clone carrying this T cell receptor beta chain was recorded at least ten times. The data originate from a study of T cells in Graves' hyperthyroidism and ophthalmopathy. The investigators amplified TCR beta CDR3 regions from RNA transcripts. RT-PCR in the first round (using the HTBI primer set) targeted the TCR CDR3. TCRdb reprocessed the multiplex PCR reads via MiXCR and lists one record per CDR3 protein. The data hold about 570,000 distinct CDR3 sequences, with around 13% observed a single time. Clinicians diagnosed patients from clinical symptoms, serum thyroxine and TRAb, thyroid ultrasound and orbital computed tomography. The PBMCs had their origin in about 9.7 ml of fresh peripheral blood. CDR1 and CDR2 (germline): SGHVS, FQNEAQ. The CDR3 is 13 amino acids. Trimming removed 3 bases at V and 12 bases at J, with 12 bases between.

Specimen: blood. V is TRBV7-8 and J is TRBJ1-6; D ambiguous. The sequence derives from a woman aged 40-49 years with Graves' hyperthyroidism. The DNA for the CDR3 is TGTGCCAGCAGCTTTGGAGGGAATCAACCCCTCCACTTT. This gives the protein CASSFGGNQPLHF.